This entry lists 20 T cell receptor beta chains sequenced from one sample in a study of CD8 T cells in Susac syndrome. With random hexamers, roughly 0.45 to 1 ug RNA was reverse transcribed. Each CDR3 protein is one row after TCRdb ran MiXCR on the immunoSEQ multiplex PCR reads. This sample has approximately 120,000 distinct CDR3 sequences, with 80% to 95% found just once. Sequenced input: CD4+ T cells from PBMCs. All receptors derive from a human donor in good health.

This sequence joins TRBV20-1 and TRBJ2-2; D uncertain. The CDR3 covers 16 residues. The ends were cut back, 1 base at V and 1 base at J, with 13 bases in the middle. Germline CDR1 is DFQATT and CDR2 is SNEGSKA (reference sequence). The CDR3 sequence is CSARAPRQMNTGELFF. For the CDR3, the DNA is TGCAGTGCTAGAGCCCCACGGCAGATGAACACCGGGGAGCTGTTTTTT.

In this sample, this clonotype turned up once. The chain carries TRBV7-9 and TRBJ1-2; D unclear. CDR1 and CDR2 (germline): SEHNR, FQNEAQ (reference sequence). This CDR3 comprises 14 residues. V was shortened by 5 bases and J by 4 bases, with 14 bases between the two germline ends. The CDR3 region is CASSPSGGSYGYTF. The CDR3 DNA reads TGTGCCAGCAGCCCTTCAGGCGGGAGCTATGGCTACACCTTC. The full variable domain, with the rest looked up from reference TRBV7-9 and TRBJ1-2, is DTGVSQNPRHKITKRGQNVTFRCDPISEHNRLYWYRQTLGQGPEFLTYFQNEAQLEKSRLLSDRFSAERPKGSFSTLEIQRTEQGDSAMYLCASSPSGGSYGYTFGSGTRLTVV.

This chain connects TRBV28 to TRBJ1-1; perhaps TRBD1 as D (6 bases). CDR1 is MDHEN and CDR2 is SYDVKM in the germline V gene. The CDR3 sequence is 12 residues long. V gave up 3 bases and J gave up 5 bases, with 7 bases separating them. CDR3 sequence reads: CASSLQGTEAFF. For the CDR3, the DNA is TGTGCCAGCAGTTTGCAGGGGACTGAAGCTTTCTTT.

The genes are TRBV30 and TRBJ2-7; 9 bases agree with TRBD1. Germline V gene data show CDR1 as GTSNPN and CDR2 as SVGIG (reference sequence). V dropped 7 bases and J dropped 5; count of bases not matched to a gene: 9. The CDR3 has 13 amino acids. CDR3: CASYRGRVNEQYF. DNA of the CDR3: TGTGCCTCTTACAGGGGGCGAGTCAACGAGCAGTACTTC.

CDR3 sequence reads: CASSASGGSNEQFF. For the CDR3, the DNA is TGTGCCAGCAGCGCTAGCGGGGGGTCCAATGAGCAGTTCTTC. The V and J genes are TRBV9 and TRBJ2-1, with 11 bases that match TRBD2. V was pared by 3 bases and J by 6 bases, with 2 bases of the junction left unmatched. From germline, CDR1 is SGDLS and CDR2 YYNGEE. The CDR3 spans 14 residues.

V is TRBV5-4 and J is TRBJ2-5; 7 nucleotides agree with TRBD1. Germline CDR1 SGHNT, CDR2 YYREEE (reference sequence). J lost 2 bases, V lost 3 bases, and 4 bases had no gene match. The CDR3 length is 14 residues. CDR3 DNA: TGTGCCAGCAGCTGGGGACAGCTTCAAGAGACCCAGTACTTC. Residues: CASSWGQLQETQYF.

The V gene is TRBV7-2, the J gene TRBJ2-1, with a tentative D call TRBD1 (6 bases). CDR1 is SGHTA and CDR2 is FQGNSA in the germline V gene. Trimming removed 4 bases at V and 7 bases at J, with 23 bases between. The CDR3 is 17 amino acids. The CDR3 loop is CASSSFNPADRGNEQFF. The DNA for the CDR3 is TGTGCCAGCAGCTCCTTTAATCCAGCGGATAGGGGGAATGAGCAGTTCTTC. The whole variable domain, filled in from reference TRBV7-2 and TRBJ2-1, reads GAGVSQSPSNKVTEKGKDVELRCDPISGHTALYWYRQSLGQGLEFLIYFQGNSAPDKSGLPSDRFSAERTGGSVSTLTIQRTQQEDSAVYLCASSSFNPADRGNEQFFGPGTRLTVL.

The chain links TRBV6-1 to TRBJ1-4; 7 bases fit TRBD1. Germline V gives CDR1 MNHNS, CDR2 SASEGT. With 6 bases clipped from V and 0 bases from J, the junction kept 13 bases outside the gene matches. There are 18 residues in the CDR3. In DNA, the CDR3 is TGTGCCAGCAGGCGGGACAGTAGAAGAGGTGCAACTAATGAAAAACTGTTTTTT. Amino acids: CASRRDSRRGATNEKLFF.

CDR3 DNA sequence: TGTGCCAGCAGCGTAGTGACTAGCGGGGGCACAGATACGCAGTATTTT. This gives the protein CASSVVTSGGTDTQYF. The chain employs TRBV9 and TRBJ2-3; 11 bases map to TRBD2. The CDR3 spans 16 residues. V lost 0 bases and J lost 1; bases outside the gene matches: 1. Germline V gene sequence: CDR1 SGDLS, CDR2 YYNGEE.

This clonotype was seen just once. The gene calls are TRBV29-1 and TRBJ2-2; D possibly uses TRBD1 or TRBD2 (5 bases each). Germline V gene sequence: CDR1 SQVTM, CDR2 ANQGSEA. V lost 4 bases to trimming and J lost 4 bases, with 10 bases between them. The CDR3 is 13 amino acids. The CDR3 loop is CSVVLGATGELFF. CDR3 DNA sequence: TGCAGCGTTGTACTCGGGGCCACCGGGGAGCTGTTTTTT.

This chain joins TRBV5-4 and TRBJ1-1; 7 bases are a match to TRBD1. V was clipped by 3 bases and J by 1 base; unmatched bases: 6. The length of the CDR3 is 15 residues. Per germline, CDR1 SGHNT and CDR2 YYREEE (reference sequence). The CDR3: CASSSRQGANTEAFF. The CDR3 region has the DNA TGTGCCAGCAGCTCGAGACAGGGCGCGAACACTGAAGCTTTCTTT.

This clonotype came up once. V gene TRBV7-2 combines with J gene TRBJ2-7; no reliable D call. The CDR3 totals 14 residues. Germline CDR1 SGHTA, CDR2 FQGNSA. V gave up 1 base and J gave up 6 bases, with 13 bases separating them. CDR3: CASSLGARAPEQYF. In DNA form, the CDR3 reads TGTGCCAGCAGCTTAGGGGCCCGGGCTCCCGAGCAGTACTTC.

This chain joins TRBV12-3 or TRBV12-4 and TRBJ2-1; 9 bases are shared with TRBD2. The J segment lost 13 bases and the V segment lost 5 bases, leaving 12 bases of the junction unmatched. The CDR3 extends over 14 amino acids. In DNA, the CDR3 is TGTGCCAGCAGTCTGGAAACTAAAGCGGGGGGTCAGTTCTTC. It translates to CASSLETKAGGQFF.

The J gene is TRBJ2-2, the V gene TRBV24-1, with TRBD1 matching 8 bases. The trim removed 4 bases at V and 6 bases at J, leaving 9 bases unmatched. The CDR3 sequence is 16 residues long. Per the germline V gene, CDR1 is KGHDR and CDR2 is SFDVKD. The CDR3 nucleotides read TGTGCCACCAGTGACCCCGGACAGGGAGGCGCCGGGGAGCTGTTTTTT. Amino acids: CATSDPGQGGAGELFF.

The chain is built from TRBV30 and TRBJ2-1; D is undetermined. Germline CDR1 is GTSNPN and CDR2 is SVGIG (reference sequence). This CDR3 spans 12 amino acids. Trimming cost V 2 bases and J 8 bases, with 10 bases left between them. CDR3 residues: CAWSPSDDEQFF. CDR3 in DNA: TGTGCCTGGAGTCCCTCGGACGATGAGCAGTTCTTC.

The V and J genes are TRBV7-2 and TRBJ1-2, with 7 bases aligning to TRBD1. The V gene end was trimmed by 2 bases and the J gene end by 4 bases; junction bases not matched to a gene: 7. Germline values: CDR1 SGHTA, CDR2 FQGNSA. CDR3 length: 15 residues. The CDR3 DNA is TGTGCCAGCAGCTTACCTAGACAGGGAGGCTATGGCTACACCTTC. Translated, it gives CASSLPRQGGYGYTF.

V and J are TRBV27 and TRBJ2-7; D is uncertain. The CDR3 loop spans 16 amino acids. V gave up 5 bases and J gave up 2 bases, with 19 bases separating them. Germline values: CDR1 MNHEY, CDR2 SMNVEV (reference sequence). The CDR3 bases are TGTGCCAGCAGTCTCGAAACGGCATCTGGAGCCTACGAGCAGTACTTC. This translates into CASSLETASGAYEQYF.

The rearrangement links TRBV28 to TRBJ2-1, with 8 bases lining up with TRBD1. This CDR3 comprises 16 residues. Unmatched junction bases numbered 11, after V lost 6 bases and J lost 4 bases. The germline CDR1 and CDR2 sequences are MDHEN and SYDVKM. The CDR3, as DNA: TGTGCCAGCAGACTCAAGACAGGGGTGAAATACAATGAGCAGTTCTTC. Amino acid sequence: CASRLKTGVKYNEQFF.

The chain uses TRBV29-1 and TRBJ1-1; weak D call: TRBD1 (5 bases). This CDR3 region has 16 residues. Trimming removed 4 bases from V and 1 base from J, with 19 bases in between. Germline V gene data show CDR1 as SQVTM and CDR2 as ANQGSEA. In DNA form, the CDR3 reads TGCAGCGTTGTGCCAGGCCTGGGGGTGAGGAACACTGAAGCTTTCTTT. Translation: CSVVPGLGVRNTEAFF.

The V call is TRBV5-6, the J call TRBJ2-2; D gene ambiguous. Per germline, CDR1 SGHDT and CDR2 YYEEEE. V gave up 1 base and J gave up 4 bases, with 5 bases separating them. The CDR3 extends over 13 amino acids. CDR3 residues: CASSLRFTGELFF. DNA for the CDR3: TGTGCCAGCAGCTTGAGATTCACCGGGGAGCTGTTTTTT.